The 8 T cell receptor beta chains listed next were all sequenced from one sample in a study of T cells in localized non-small cell lung cancer. The data were produced by immunoSEQ multiplex PCR, yet TCRdb's version contains in-frame clones alone and is incomplete. The sample carries 18,000 or so clones, over 80% recorded once. Material: peripheral blood, obtained before any cancer treatment. The receptors were sampled from a female donor over 55 with stage I lung adenocarcinoma.

This chain uses TRBV19 with TRBJ2-1; TRBD1 matches 9 bases. There are 16 residues in the CDR3. J was trimmed by 0 bases and V by 6 bases; bases with no gene match: 6. From germline, CDR1 is LNHDA and CDR2 SQIVND (reference sequence). The CDR3 DNA reads as TGTGCCAGTAGGGACAGGGGCTACAGCTCCTACAATGAGCAGTTCTTC. Amino acids: CASRDRGYSSYNEQFF.

This chain links TRBV7-9 with TRBJ1-2; TRBD1 might be the D (6 bases). The ends were cut back, 1 base at V and 3 bases at J, with 9 bases in the middle. Germline assignment: CDR1 SEHNR and CDR2 FQNEAQ (reference sequence). The CDR3 is 14 amino acids. CDR3 protein: CASSLEQGDYGYTF. The CDR3 bases are TGTGCCAGCAGCTTAGAACAGGGCGACTATGGCTACACCTTC. Looking up the rest from reference TRBV7-9 and TRBJ1-2 gives the full variable domain: DTGVSQNPRHKITKRGQNVTFRCDPISEHNRLYWYRQTLGQGPEFLTYFQNEAQLEKSRLLSDRFSAERPKGSFSTLEIQRTEQGDSAMYLCASSLEQGDYGYTFGSGTRLTVV.

V is TRBV7-6 and J is TRBJ2-5, with a weak D call TRBD1 (6 bases). The CDR3 totals 13 residues. Trimming cost V 5 bases and J 4 bases, with 11 bases left between them. CDR1 and CDR2 from the germline V gene are SGHVS and FNYEAQ. DNA for the CDR3: TGTGCCAGCAGCATTACAGGGCTAGAGACCCAGTACTTC. Its protein is CASSITGLETQYF.

The chain has TRBV7-3 and TRBJ2-1; 8 nucleotides align to TRBD1. The V segment lost 4 bases and the J segment 0 bases; nucleotides outside the gene matches: 5. The length of the CDR3 is 16 residues. Germline V gene data show CDR1 as SGHTA and CDR2 as FQGTGA. Written as DNA, the CDR3 is TGTGCCAGCAGCTCTGGACAGGGAAGCTCCTACAATGAGCAGTTCTTC. It yields the protein CASSSGQGSSYNEQFF.

The chain is built from TRBV5-6 and TRBJ1-3; D not certain. From germline, CDR1 is SGHDT and CDR2 YYEEEE. V lost 3 bases and J lost 0, with 13 bases in between. This CDR3 is 16 amino acids long. In DNA, the CDR3 is TGTGCCAGCAGCTGGGGTCGAGTTCCCTCTGGAAACACCATATATTTT. Its protein product is CASSWGRVPSGNTIYF.

The chain has TRBV4-2 and TRBJ2-3; D may correspond to TRBD1 or TRBD2 (6 bases each). This CDR3 is 16 amino acids long. Germline V gene sequence: CDR1 LGHNA, CDR2 YNFKEQ. V was shortened by 0 bases and J by 1 base, with 11 bases between the two germline ends. The CDR3 nucleotides are TGTGCCAGCAGCCAAGACTGGGGGGCCCGCACAGATACGCAGTATTTT. Amino acids: CASSQDWGARTDTQYF.

The chain is built from TRBV7-8 and TRBJ1-2, with a weak D call TRBD1 (6 bases). V lost 1 base to trimming and J lost 4 bases, with 16 bases between them. CDR3 length equals 16 residues. The germline gives CDR1 SGHVS, CDR2 FQNEAQ. CDR3 nucleotide sequence: TGTGCCAGCAGCTTAGTCTACAGGGACCCTTCCTATGGCTACACCTTC. Residues: CASSLVYRDPSYGYTF.

This clone showed up just a few times. This chain links TRBV7-2 with TRBJ2-7; weak D call: TRBD1 (6 bases). Germline-derived CDR1 and CDR2 are SGHTA and FQGNSA. The V end lost 2 bases, the J end lost 2 bases, and 7 bases lay between the germline ends. There are 13 residues in the CDR3. The CDR3 DNA is TGTGCCAGCAGCTTACAGGGGACCTACGAGCAGTACTTC. This translates into CASSLQGTYEQYF. Full variable domain (rest looked up from reference TRBV7-2 and TRBJ2-7): GAGVSQSPSNKVTEKGKDVELRCDPISGHTALYWYRQSLGQGLEFLIYFQGNSAPDKSGLPSDRFSAERTGGSVSTLTIQRTQQEDSAVYLCASSLQGTYEQYFGPGTRLTVT.